This TCR beta chain was obtained from a study of T cell repertoires in cytomegalovirus infection. This clonotype has just a few counts. Antigen: not known. Study results and caveats: CMV-specific TCR beta clonotypes restricted by HLA-C dominated the ex vivo response.

TCRdb re-analysed the reads in MiXCR, keeping a single row per CDR3 protein. This repertoire shows a few hundred thousand distinct CDR3 sequences, 34% found once; its top ten account for less than 15%. The germline gives CDR1 SGHKS, CDR2 YYEKEE (reference sequence). V lost 4 bases and J lost 5; bases outside the gene matches: 6. The CDR3 runs 14 residues. This TCR was sampled from a human donor in good health (CMV status not recorded). Some clones in this sample may be carry-over from other donors' samples. The chain employs TRBV5-5 and TRBJ2-5, with TRBD2 matching 9 bases. The sequenced sample was cultured PBMCs, obtained from culture after CMV antigen stimulation. This CDR3 reads CASSKTGTSETQYF. CDR3 in DNA: TGTGCCAGCAGCAAAACCGGGACTAGCGAGACCCAGTACTTC.